These T cell receptor beta chains were read from a single sample in a study of blood T cell repertoires in COVID-19. Clones were read by immunoSEQ multiplex PCR, and TCRdb kept only the in-frame ones, dropping some. The sample includes about 88,000 clones, about 88% of them seen just once. Sequenced material: peripheral blood. The receptors come from a woman aged 80 or older with acute or convalescent COVID-19. Both conserved end residues are trimmed from each CDR3. Each record gives: V gene, CDR3 length, CDR3 protein.

TRBV30	13	AWRPPGQGNQPQH
TRBV28	13	ASSLPRNSNQPQH
TRBV7-9	17	ASSPEDRVIPLLNTEAF
TRBV7-3	15	ASSLLGGTGKDYGYT
TRBV28	13	ASSLSGGVEVGYT
TRBV5-4	14	ASSAPSSGGEDTQY
TRBV2	12	ASTREGSNQPQH
TRBV14	11	ASSQIGAGGYT
TRBV28	15	ASSLRAGGGEYNEQF
TRBV27	9	ASSYRGQAF
TRBV20-1	14	SASIGGNRGIEKLF
TRBV6-2/TRBV6-3	15	ASSQTPGTGDNQPQH
TRBV29-1	10	SVVGGVDGYT
TRBV7-2	12	ASSLARGLDTQY
TRBV9	14	ASSVELAGGKDTQY
TRBV29-1	12	SVENRGQDTEAF
TRBV24-1	14	ATSDTRTAINQPQH